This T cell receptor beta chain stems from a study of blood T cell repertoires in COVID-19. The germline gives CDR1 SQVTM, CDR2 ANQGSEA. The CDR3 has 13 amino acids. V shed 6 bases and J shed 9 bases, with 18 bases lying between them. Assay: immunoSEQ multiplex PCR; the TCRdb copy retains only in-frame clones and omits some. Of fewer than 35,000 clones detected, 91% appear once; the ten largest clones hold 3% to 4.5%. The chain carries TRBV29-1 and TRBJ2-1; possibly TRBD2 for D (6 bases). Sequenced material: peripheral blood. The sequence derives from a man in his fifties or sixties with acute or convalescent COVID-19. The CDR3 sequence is CSVAGTLVSEQFF. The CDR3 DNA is TGCAGCGTGGCCGGGACTTTAGTAAGTGAGCAGTTCTTC.